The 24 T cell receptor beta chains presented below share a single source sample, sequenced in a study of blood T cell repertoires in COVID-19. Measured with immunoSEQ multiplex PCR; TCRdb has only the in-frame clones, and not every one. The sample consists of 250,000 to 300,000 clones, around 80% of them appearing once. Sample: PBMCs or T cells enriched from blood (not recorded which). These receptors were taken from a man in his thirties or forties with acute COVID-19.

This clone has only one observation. In DNA form, the CDR3 reads TGTGCCAGTAGTATCGCGGGAGGTAGCAATCAGCCCCAGCATTTT. Translating it yields CASSIAGGSNQPQHF. This rearrangement joins TRBV19 to TRBJ1-5; D is unresolved. With 3 bases removed from V and 0 bases from J, the gap between germline ends came to 9 bases. CDR1 is LNHDA and CDR2 is SQIVND in the germline V gene (reference sequence). The CDR3 is made up of 15 amino acids.

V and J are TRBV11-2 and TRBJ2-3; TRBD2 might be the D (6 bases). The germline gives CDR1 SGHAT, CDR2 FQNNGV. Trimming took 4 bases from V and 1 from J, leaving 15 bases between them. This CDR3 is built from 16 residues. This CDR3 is CASSSTLALRTDTQYF. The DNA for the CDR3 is TGTGCCAGCAGCTCCACCCTAGCGCTACGCACAGATACGCAGTATTTT.

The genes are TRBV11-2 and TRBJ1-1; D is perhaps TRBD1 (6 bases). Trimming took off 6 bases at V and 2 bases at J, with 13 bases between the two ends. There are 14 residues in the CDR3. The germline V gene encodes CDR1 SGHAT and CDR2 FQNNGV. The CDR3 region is CASRLGGANTEAFF. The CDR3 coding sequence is TGTGCCAGCAGACTAGGGGGGGCCAACACTGAAGCTTTCTTT.

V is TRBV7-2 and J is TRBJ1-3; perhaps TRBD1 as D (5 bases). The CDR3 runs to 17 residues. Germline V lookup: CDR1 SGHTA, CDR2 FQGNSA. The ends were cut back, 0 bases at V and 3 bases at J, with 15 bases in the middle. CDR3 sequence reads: CASSLAAWGGGGNTIYF. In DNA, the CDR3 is TGTGCCAGCAGCTTAGCGGCGTGGGGGGGAGGTGGAAACACCATATATTTT.

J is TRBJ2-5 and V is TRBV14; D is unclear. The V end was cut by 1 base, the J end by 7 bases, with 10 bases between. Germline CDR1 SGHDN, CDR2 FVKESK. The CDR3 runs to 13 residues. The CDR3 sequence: CASSQAVGGTQYF. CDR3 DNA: TGTGCCAGCAGCCAAGCCGTCGGTGGGACCCAGTACTTC.

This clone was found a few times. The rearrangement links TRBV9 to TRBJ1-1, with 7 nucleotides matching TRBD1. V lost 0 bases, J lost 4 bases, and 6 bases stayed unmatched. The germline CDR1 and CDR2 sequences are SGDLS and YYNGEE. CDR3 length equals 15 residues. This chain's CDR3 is CASSVGHRGVTEAFF. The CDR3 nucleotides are TGTGCCAGCAGCGTAGGACACAGGGGCGTCACTGAAGCTTTCTTT.

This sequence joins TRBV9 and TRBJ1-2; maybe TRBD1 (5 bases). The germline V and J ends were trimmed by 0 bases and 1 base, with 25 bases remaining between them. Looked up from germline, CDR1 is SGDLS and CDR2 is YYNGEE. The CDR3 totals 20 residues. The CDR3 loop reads CASSVVPSGGTGIFNYGYTF. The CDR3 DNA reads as TGTGCCAGCAGCGTAGTGCCTTCGGGGGGGACTGGGATCTTTAACTATGGCTACACCTTC.

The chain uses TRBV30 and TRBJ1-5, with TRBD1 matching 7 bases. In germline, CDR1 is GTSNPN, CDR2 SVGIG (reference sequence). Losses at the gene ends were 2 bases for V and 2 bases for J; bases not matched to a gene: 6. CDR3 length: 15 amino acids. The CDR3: CAWSKGAGGNQPQHF. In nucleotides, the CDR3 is TGTGCCTGGAGTAAGGGGGCAGGTGGCAATCAGCCCCAGCATTTT.

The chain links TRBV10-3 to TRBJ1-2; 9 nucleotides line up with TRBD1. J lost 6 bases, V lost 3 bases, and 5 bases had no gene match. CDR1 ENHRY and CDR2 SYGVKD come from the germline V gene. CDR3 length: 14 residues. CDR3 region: CAISDKGQGNGYTF. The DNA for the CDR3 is TGTGCCATCAGTGATAAGGGACAGGGAAATGGCTACACCTTC.

In DNA form, the CDR3 reads TGTGCCAGCAGCCAAGACTGGGGGGTCTCCACCTTC. It translates to CASSQDWGVSTF. The V call is TRBV14, the J call TRBJ1-2, with a tentative D call TRBD1 (5 bases). Trimming pared 0 bases from V and 13 bases from J, leaving 12 bases between. CDR3 size: 12 residues. The germline CDR1 and CDR2 sequences are SGHDN and FVKESK.

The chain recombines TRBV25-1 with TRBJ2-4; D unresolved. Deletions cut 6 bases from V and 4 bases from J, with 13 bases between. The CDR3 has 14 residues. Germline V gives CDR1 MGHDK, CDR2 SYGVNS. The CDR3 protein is CASRGDSEKNIQYF. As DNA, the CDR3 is TGTGCCAGCAGGGGCGATTCGGAAAAAAACATTCAGTACTTC.

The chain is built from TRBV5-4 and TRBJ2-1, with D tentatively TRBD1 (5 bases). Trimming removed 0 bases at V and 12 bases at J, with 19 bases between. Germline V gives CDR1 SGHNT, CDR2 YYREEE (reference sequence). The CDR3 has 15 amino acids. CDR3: CASSLGDRHMGRQFF. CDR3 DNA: TGTGCCAGCAGCTTGGGTGACAGACACATGGGTAGGCAGTTCTTC.

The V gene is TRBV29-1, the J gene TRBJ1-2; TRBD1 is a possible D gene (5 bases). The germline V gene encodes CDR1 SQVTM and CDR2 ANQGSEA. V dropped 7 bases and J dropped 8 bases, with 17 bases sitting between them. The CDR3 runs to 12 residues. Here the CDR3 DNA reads TGCAGCGGCACCTGGGACTTTGCGGGCTACACCTTC. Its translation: CSGTWDFAGYTF.

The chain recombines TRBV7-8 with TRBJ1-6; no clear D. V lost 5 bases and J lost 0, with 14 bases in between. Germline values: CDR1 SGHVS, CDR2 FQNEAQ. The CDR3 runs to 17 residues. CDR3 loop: CASSPQVATSYNSPLHF. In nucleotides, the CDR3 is TGTGCCAGCAGCCCCCAAGTGGCCACCTCCTATAATTCACCCCTCCACTTT.

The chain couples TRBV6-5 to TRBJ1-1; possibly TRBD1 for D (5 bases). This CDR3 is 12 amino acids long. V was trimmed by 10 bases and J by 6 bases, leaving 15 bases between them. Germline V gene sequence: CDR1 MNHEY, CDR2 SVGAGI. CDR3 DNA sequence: TGTGCCACCCAGGGCGTTTTCGCTGAAGCTTTCTTT. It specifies CATQGVFAEAFF.

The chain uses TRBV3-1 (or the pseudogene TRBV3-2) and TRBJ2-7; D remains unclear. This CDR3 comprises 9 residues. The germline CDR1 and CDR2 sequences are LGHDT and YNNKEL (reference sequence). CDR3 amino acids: CAKKIRCAV. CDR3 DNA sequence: TGCGCAAAAAAAATCCGGTGCGCGGTC.

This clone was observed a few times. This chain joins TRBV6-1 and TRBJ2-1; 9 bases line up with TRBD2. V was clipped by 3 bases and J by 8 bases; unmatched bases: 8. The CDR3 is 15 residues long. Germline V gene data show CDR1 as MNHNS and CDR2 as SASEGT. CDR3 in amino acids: CASSEESGGIDEQFF. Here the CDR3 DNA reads TGTGCCAGCAGTGAGGAAAGCGGGGGGATAGATGAGCAGTTCTTC.

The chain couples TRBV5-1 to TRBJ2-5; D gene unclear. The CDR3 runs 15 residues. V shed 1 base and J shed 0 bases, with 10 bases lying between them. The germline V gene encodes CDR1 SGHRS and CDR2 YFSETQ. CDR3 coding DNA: TGCGCCAGCAGCTTGTATTCTAGTAACCAAGAGACCCAGTACTTC. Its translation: CASSLYSSNQETQYF. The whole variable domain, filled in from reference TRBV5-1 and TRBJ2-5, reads KAGVTQTPRYLIKTRGQQVTLSCSPISGHRSVSWYQQTPGQGLQFLFEYFSETQRNKGNFPGRFSGRQFSNSRSEMNVSTLELGDSALYLCASSLYSSNQETQYFGPGTRLLVL.

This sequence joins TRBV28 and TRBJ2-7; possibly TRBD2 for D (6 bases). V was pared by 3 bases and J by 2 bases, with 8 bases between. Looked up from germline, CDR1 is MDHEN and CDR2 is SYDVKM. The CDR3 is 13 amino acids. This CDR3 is CASSLGGTYEQYV. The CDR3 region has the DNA TGTGCCAGCAGTTTGGGGGGAACCTACGAGCAGTACGTC.

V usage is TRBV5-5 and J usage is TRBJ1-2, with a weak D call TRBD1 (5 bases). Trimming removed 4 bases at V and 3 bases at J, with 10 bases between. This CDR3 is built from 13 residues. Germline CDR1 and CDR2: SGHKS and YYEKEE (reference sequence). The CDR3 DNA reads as TGTGCCAGCAGCATCAGGGTAGACTATGGCTACACCTTC. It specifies CASSIRVDYGYTF.

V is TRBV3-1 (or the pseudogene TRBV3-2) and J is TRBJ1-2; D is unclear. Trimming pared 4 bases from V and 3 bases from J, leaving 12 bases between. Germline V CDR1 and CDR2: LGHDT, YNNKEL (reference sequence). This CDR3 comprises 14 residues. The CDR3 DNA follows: TGTGCCAGCAGCCTGGAGAGGGCGGACTATGGCTACACCTTC. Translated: CASSLERADYGYTF.

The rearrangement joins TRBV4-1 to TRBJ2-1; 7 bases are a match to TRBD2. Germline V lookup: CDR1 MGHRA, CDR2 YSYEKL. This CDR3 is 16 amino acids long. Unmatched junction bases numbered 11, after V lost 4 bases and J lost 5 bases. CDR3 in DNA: TGCGCCAGCAGCCCGCCTGGCGGGAGAAGGAACAATGAGCAGTTCTTC. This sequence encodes CASSPPGGRRNNEQFF.

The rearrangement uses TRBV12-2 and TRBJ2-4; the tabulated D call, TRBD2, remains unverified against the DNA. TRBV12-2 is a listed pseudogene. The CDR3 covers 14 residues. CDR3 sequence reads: CASRLGGAKNIQYF. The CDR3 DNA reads TGTGCAAGTCGCTTAGGAGGGGCCAAAAACATTCAGTACTTC.

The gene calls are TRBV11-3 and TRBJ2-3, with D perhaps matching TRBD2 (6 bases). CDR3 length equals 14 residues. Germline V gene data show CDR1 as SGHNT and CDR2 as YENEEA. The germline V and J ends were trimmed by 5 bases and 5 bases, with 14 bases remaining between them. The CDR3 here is CASSAGRDLDTQYF. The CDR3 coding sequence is TGTGCCAGCAGCGCCGGGCGGGACTTAGATACGCAGTATTTT. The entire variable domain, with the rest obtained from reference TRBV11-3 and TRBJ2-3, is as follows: EAGVVQSPRYKIIEKKQPVAFWCNPISGHNTLYWYLQNLGQGPELLIRYENEEAVDDSQLPKDRFSAERLKGVDSTLKIQPAELGDSAVYLCASSAGRDLDTQYFGPGTRLTVL.